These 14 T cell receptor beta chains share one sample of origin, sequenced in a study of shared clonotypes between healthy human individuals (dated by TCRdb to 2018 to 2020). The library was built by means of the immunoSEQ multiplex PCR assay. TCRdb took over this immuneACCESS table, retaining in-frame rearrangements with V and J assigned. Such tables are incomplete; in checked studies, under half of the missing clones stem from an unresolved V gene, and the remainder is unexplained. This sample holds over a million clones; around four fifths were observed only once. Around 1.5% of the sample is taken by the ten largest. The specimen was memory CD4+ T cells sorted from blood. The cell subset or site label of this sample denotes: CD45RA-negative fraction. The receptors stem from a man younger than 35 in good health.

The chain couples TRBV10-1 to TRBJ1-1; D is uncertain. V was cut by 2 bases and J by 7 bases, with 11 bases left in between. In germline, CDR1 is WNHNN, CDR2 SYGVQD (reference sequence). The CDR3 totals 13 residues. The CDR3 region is CASSEKLADEAFF. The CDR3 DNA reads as TGCGCCAGCAGTGAGAAATTGGCGGATGAAGCTTTCTTT.

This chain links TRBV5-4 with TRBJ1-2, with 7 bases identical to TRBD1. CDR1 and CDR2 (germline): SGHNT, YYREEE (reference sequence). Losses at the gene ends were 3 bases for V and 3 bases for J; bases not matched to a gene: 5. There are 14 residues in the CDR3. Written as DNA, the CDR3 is TGTGCCAGCAGCTCGGACAGGCGGGACTATGGCTACACCTTC. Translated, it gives CASSSDRRDYGYTF.

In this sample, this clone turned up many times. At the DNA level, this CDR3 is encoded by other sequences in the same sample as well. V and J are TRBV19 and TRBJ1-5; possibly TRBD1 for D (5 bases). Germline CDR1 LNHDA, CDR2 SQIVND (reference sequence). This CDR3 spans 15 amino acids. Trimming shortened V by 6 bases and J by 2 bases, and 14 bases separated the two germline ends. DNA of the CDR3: TGTGCCAGTAGCCTCTATCGAGGGGGCAATCAGCCCCAGCATTTT. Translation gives CASSLYRGGNQPQHF.

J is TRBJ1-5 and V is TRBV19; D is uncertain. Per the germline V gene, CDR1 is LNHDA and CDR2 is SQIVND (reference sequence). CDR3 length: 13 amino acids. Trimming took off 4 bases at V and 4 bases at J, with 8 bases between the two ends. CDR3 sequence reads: CASSKSGNQPQHF. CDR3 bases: TGTGCCAGTAGTAAGTCCGGAAATCAGCCCCAGCATTTT.

CDR3 DNA sequence: TGTGCCAGCTTTATTGACAAGCTGTTTTTT. It is translated as CASFIDKLFF. The J gene is TRBJ2-2, the V gene TRBV11-2, with D unresolved. The CDR3 length is 10 residues. Germline V gene data show CDR1 as SGHAT and CDR2 as FQNNGV. V lost 8 bases, J lost 12 bases, and 10 bases lay in between.

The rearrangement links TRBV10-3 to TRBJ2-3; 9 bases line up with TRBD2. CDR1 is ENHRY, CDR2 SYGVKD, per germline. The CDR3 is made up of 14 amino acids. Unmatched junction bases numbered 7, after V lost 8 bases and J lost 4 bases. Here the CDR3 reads CAIGASGEADTQYF. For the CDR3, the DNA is TGTGCCATCGGTGCTAGCGGGGAGGCAGATACGCAGTATTTT.

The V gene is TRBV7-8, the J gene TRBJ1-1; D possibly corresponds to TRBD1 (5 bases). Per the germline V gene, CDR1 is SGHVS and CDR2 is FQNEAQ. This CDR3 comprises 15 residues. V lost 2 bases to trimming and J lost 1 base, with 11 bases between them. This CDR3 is CASSLLGRGNTEAFF. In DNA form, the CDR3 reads TGTGCCAGCAGCTTATTAGGTAGGGGGAACACTGAAGCTTTCTTT.

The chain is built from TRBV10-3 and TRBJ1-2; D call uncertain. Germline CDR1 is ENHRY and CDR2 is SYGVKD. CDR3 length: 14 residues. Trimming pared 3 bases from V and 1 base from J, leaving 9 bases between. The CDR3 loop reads CAISDQVDNYGYTF. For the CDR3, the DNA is TGTGCCATCAGTGATCAGGTGGATAACTATGGCTACACCTTC.

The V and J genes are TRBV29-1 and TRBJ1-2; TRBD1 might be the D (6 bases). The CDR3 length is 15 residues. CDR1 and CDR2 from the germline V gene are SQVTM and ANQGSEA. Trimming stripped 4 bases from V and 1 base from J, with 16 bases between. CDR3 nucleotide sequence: TGCAGCGTTGCCAGCAGGGGACTTGATAACTATGGCTACACCTTC. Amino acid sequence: CSVASRGLDNYGYTF.

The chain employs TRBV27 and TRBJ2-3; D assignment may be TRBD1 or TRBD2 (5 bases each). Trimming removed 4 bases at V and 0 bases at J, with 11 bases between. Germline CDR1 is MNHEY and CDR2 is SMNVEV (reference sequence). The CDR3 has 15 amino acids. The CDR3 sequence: CASSYEGRSTDTQYF. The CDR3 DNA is TGTGCCAGCAGTTATGAGGGGCGGAGCACAGATACGCAGTATTTT.

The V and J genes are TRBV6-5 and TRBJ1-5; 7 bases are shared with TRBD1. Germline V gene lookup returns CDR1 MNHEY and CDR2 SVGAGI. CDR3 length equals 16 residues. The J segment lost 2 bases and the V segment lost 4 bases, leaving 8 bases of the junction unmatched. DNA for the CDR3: TGTGCCAGCAGTTCAGGGGGTGTGGGGGGCAATCAGCCCCAGCATTTT. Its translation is CASSSGGVGGNQPQHF.

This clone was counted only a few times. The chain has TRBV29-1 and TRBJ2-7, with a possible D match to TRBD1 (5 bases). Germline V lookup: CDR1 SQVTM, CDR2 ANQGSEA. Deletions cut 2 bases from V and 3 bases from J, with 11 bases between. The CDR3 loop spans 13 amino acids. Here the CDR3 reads CSVEQGRGYEQYF. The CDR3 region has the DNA TGCAGCGTTGAACAGGGTAGAGGCTACGAGCAGTACTTC.

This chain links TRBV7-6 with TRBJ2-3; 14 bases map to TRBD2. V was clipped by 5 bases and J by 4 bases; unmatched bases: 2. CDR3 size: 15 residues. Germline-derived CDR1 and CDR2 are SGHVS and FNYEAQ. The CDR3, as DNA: TGTGCCAGCAGCCCGGGACTAGCGGGAGCAGATACGCAGTATTTT. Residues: CASSPGLAGADTQYF. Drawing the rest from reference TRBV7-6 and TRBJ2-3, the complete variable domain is GAGVSQSPRYKVTKRGQDVALRCDPISGHVSLYWYRQALGQGPEFLTYFNYEAQQDKSGLPNDRFSAERPEGSISTLTIQRTEQRDSAMYRCASSPGLAGADTQYFGPGTRLTVL.

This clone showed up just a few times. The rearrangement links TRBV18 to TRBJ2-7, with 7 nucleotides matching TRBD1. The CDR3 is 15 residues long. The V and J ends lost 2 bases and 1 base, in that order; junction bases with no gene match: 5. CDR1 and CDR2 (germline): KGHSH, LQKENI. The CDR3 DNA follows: TGTGCCAGCTCACCAAGACAGGGATCTTCCTACGAGCAGTACTTC. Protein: CASSPRQGSSYEQYF.